One TCR beta chain is described in this entry. Produced via immunoSEQ multiplex PCR; TCRdb's table is partial and in-frame only. The table has 50,000 to 80,000 clones, roughly 90% seen once. The data were taken from a study of technical replicates of blood from a few donors. Germline V lookup: CDR1 MRHNA, CDR2 SNTAGT. V was pared by 4 bases and J by 2 bases, with 8 bases between. This CDR3 has 13 residues. V gene TRBV6-4 combines with J gene TRBJ1-1; D unresolved. The TCR originated in a human donor in good health. Some clones in this sample may be carry-over from other donors' samples. Sequencing used PBMCs. This chain's CDR3 is CASSVSVNTEAFF. CDR3 bases: TGTGCCAGCAGTGTGTCAGTTAACACTGAAGCTTTCTTT.